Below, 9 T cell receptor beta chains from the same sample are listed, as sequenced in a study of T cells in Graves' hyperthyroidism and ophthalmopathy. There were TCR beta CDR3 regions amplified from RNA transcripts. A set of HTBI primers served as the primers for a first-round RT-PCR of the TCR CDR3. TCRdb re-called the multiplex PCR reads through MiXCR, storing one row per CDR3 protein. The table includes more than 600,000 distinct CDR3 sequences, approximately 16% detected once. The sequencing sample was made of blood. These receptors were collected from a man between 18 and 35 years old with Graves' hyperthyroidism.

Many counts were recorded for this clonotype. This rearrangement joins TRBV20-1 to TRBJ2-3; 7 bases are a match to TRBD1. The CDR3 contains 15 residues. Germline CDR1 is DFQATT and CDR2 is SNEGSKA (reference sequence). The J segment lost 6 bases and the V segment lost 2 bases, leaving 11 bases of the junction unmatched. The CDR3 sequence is CSARPDRVSRDTQYF. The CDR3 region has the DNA TGCAGTGCTAGACCCGACAGGGTGTCGCGCGATACGCAGTATTTT.

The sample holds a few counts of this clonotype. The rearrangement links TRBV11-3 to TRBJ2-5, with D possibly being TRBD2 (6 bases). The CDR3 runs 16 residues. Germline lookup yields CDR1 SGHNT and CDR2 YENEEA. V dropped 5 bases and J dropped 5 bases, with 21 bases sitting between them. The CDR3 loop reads CASSINPGTEGETQYF. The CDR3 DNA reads TGTGCCAGCAGCATTAACCCCGGGACTGAGGGGGAGACCCAGTACTTC.

CDR3 bases: TGTGCCACCAAACCCGGACAGTCCACAGATACGCAGTATTTT. It yields the protein CATKPGQSTDTQYF. J is TRBJ2-3 and V is TRBV6-1; D may be TRBD1 (6 bases). The CDR3 runs 14 residues. Germline assignment: CDR1 MNHNS and CDR2 SASEGT. Trimming shortened V by 10 bases and J by 2 bases, and 16 bases separated the two germline ends.

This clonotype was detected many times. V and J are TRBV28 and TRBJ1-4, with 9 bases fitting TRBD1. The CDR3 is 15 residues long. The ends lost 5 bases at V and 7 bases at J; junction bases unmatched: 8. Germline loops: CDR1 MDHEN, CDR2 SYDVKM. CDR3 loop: CASSTTGGGGEKLFF. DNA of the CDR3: TGTGCCAGCAGTACAACAGGGGGCGGGGGTGAAAAACTGTTTTTT.

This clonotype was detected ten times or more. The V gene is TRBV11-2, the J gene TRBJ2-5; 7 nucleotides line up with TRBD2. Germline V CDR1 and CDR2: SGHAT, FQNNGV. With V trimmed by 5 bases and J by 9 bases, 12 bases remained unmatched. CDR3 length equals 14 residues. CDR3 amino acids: CASSILGRELAQYF. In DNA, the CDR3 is TGTGCCAGCAGCATCCTTGGGCGGGAGTTGGCCCAGTACTTC.

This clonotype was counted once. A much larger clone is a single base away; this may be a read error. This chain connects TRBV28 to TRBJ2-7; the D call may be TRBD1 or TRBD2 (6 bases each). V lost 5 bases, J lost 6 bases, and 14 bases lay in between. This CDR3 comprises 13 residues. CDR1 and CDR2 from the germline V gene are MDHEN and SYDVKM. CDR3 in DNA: TGTGCCAGCAGTACCTGGACAGCGGGCGAGCAGTACTTC. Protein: CASSTWTAGEQYF.

The CDR3 sequence is CSVPGLAGIPFF. In DNA form, the CDR3 reads TGCAGCGTTCCGGGACTAGCGGGAATCCCGTTCTTC. The chain links TRBV29-1 to TRBJ2-1, with 13 positions matching TRBD2. Germline lookup yields CDR1 SQVTM and CDR2 ANQGSEA. The trim removed 5 bases at V and 15 bases at J, leaving 7 bases unmatched. The CDR3 runs 12 residues.

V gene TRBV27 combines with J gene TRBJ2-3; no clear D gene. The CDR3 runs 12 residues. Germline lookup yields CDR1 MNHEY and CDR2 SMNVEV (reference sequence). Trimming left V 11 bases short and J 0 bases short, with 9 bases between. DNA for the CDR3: TGTGCCTTGGGCCCCAGCACAGATACGCAGTATTTT. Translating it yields CALGPSTDTQYF.

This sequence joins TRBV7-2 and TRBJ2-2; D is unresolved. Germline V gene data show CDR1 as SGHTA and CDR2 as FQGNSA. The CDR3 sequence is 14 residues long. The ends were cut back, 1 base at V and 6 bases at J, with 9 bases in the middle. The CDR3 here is CASSLGLGSGELFF. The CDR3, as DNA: TGTGCCAGCAGCTTAGGTTTGGGCTCCGGGGAGCTGTTTTTT.